One sample yielded the 19 T cell receptor beta chains listed below, sequenced in a study of blood T cell repertoires in COVID-19. Profiling relied on immunoSEQ multiplex PCR, and the TCRdb table lists in-frame clones only, not all of them. The repertoire has about 480,000 clones, more than 85% of them found once; the top ten carry approximately 8%. The sequencing sample was made of PBMCs or T cells enriched from blood (not recorded which). These receptors all stem from a woman aged 55 to 70 who had recovered from COVID-19.

The gene calls are TRBV6-5 and TRBJ2-2, with D tentatively TRBD2 (7 bases). CDR1 is MNHEY and CDR2 is SVGAGI in the germline V gene. CDR3 length: 15 amino acids. Trimming shortened V by 5 bases and J by 2 bases, and 12 bases separated the two germline ends. CDR3 DNA sequence: TGTGCCAGCAGTAGGGGGACTACAAACACCGGGGAGCTGTTTTTT. It yields the protein CASSRGTTNTGELFF.

The chain links TRBV11-2 to TRBJ1-5; TRBD1 is a possible D gene (5 bases). The CDR3 is 11 amino acids. V shed 4 bases and J shed 11 bases, with 9 bases lying between them. Germline lookup yields CDR1 SGHAT and CDR2 FQNNGV. In DNA form, the CDR3 reads TGTGCCAGCAGCTCGGGAGGGGCCCAGCATTTT. Its protein product is CASSSGGAQHF.

V gene TRBV5-6 combines with J gene TRBJ1-2; D is uncertain. CDR1 is SGHDT and CDR2 is YYEEEE in the germline V gene. The CDR3 contains 13 residues. V lost 4 bases and J lost 3, with 10 bases in between. This chain's CDR3 is CASSPLADYGYTF. In nucleotides, the CDR3 is TGTGCCAGCAGCCCCCTGGCAGACTATGGCTACACCTTC.

The gene calls are TRBV3-1 (or the pseudogene TRBV3-2) and TRBJ1-4, with D perhaps matching TRBD1 (6 bases). In germline, CDR1 is LGHDT, CDR2 YNNKEL (reference sequence). Between the trimmed V and J ends, which lost 5 bases and 13 bases, there was a span of 11 bases. The CDR3 length is 11 residues. CDR3 DNA sequence: TGTGCCAGCAGCGTCCGGGACACACTGTTTTTT. Amino acids: CASSVRDTLFF.

This chain links TRBV6-5 with TRBJ1-5; D remains ambiguous. The germline V and J ends were trimmed by 5 bases and 4 bases, with 9 bases remaining between them. CDR3 size: 13 residues. Germline V gives CDR1 MNHEY, CDR2 SVGAGI. CDR3 loop: CASSTEPNQPQHF. DNA of the CDR3: TGTGCCAGCAGTACAGAGCCTAATCAGCCCCAGCATTTT.

The J gene is TRBJ1-2, the V gene TRBV18; D gene ambiguous. Germline V gene lookup returns CDR1 KGHSH and CDR2 LQKENI. CDR3 length: 14 residues. Trimming pared 2 bases from V and 4 bases from J, leaving 11 bases between. CDR3 sequence (DNA): TGTGCCAGCTCACCAATCGGTTGCTGCTATGGCTACACCTTC. Translation gives CASSPIGCCYGYTF.

The chain links TRBV12-5 to TRBJ2-3; TRBD2 matches at 7 bases. The ends lost 0 bases at V and 7 bases at J; junction bases unmatched: 4. CDR1 and CDR2 (germline): LGHNT, FRNRAP. The CDR3 runs to 14 residues. CDR3: CASGLVVGGNTQYF. In DNA form, the CDR3 reads TGTGCTAGTGGTTTGGTGGTCGGGGGGAATACGCAGTATTTT.

V gene TRBV4-1 combines with J gene TRBJ1-1; 9 positions match TRBD1. The J segment lost 3 bases and the V segment lost 4 bases, leaving 6 bases of the junction unmatched. The CDR3 runs 15 residues. Germline CDR1 is MGHRA and CDR2 is YSYEKL. The CDR3 coding sequence is TGCGCCAGCAGCCGAGGACAGGGGTGGGACACTGAAGCTTTCTTT. Translated: CASSRGQGWDTEAFF.

The rearrangement links TRBV6-5 to TRBJ1-2; 7 bases agree with TRBD1. CDR3 length: 13 amino acids. V lost 9 bases, J lost 2 bases, and 6 bases stayed unmatched. Germline CDR1 reads MNHEY; CDR2 reads SVGAGI. CDR3 coding DNA: TGTGCCAGTTTGACAGGGTTAAACTATGGCTACACCTTC. Translation: CASLTGLNYGYTF.

This rearrangement joins TRBV4-2 to TRBJ2-2, with D maybe TRBD2 (6 bases). V shed 4 bases and J shed 6 bases, with 9 bases lying between them. The CDR3 consists of 13 residues. The germline V gene has CDR1 LGHNA and CDR2 YNFKEQ. The chain's CDR3 is CASSPEGPGELFF. The CDR3 DNA follows: TGTGCCAGCAGCCCGGAGGGGCCCGGGGAGCTGTTTTTT.

The chain has TRBV27 and TRBJ1-3; no clear D gene. Looked up from germline, CDR1 is MNHEY and CDR2 is SMNVEV (reference sequence). V lost 2 bases to trimming and J lost 6 bases, with 8 bases between them. CDR3 size: 13 residues. This chain's CDR3 is CASSLRASNTIYF. The CDR3 DNA is TGTGCCAGCAGTTTAAGAGCTTCAAACACCATATATTTT.

This clone was seen just once. V and J are TRBV5-1 and TRBJ2-5, with a weak D call TRBD2 (7 bases). The CDR3 consists of 15 residues. Trimming shortened V by 1 base and J by 5 bases, and 15 bases separated the two germline ends. CDR1 SGHRS and CDR2 YFSETQ come from the germline V gene. CDR3 region: CASSLYRGGGETQYF. CDR3 nucleotide sequence: TGCGCCAGCAGCTTGTATCGAGGGGGAGGGGAGACCCAGTACTTC. The whole variable domain, filled in from reference TRBV5-1 and TRBJ2-5, reads KAGVTQTPRYLIKTRGQQVTLSCSPISGHRSVSWYQQTPGQGLQFLFEYFSETQRNKGNFPGRFSGRQFSNSRSEMNVSTLELGDSALYLCASSLYRGGGETQYFGPGTRLLVL.

V and J are TRBV19 and TRBJ2-7, with D perhaps TRBD2 (5 bases). Germline loops: CDR1 LNHDA, CDR2 SQIVND (reference sequence). This CDR3 is 14 amino acids long. V lost 5 bases and J 6 bases, leaving 17 bases between the germline ends. DNA of the CDR3: TGTGCCAGTAGTTCCCGGGAACCCGCCGGCGAGCAGTACTTC. The encoded protein is CASSSREPAGEQYF.

The chain recombines TRBV5-8 with TRBJ1-2; no reliable D call. The CDR3 covers 17 residues. Trimming removed 3 bases from V and 3 bases from J, with 21 bases in between. Germline V gene sequence: CDR1 SGHTS, CDR2 YDEGEE. The CDR3 region is CASSSKLTPQDYYGYTF. The CDR3 DNA reads as TGTGCCAGCAGCTCAAAATTGACCCCCCAGGACTACTATGGCTACACCTTC. The variable domain in full, with the rest retrieved from reference TRBV5-8 and TRBJ1-2, is EAGVTQSPTHLIKTRGQQATLRCSPISGHTSVYWYQQALGLGLQFLLWYDEGEERNRGNFPPRFSGRQFPNYSSELNVNALELEDSALYLCASSSKLTPQDYYGYTFGSGTRLTVV.

Comments on this clone: Other DNA variants within this sample encode the same CDR3. The V call is TRBV12-5, the J call TRBJ1-6, with TRBD1 matching over 10 bases. Germline V gene sequence: CDR1 LGHNT, CDR2 FRNRAP. The CDR3 is made up of 16 amino acids. V trimming: 6 bases; J trimming: 2 bases; junction bases outside the gene matches: 4. The CDR3 is CASGRQGAPYNSPLHF. In DNA, the CDR3 is TGTGCTAGTGGCCGACAGGGGGCTCCCTATAATTCACCCCTCCACTTT.

V and J are TRBV21-1 and TRBJ2-3; TRBD2, as called in the table, went unchecked against the DNA. TRBV21-1 is a known pseudogene. This CDR3 spans 20 amino acids. The CDR3 DNA follows: TGTGCCAGCAGCAACCGAACTAGCGGGGGGACCGAAGATGGCCGAGATACGCAGTATTTT. This gives the protein CASSNRTSGGTEDGRDTQYF.

The CDR3 coding sequence is TGTGCCAGTAGAACAGGTTTTAGCAATCAGCCCCAGCATTTT. This encodes CASRTGFSNQPQHF. The chain has TRBV19 and TRBJ1-5; D is perhaps TRBD1 (5 bases). CDR3 length equals 14 residues. CDR1 and CDR2 (germline): LNHDA, SQIVND (reference sequence). The ends were cut back, 6 bases at V and 0 bases at J, with 9 bases in the middle.

This sequence joins TRBV30 and TRBJ2-3; 8 bases are shared with TRBD2. The length of the CDR3 is 14 residues. CDR1 GTSNPN and CDR2 SVGIG come from the germline V gene (reference sequence). J was trimmed by 3 bases and V by 2 bases; bases with no gene match: 4. This CDR3 is CAWSPGGGTDTQYF. CDR3 DNA: TGTGCCTGGAGTCCGGGCGGGGGGACAGATACGCAGTATTTT.

The CDR3 DNA sequence: TGTGCCAGCAGCACGGCACAGGGGGCGACGGACTATGGCTACACCTTC. Its translation is CASSTAQGATDYGYTF. This chain uses TRBV5-4 with TRBJ1-2; 9 bases are shared with TRBD1. V lost 4 bases, J lost 3 bases, and 10 bases stayed unmatched. The CDR3 runs 16 residues. Germline V gene sequence: CDR1 SGHNT, CDR2 YYREEE (reference sequence). Complete variable domain (other parts from reference TRBV5-4 and TRBJ1-2): ETGVTQSPTHLIKTRGQQVTLRCSSQSGHNTVSWYQQALGQGPQFIFQYYREEENGRGNFPPRFSGLQFPNYSSELNVNALELDDSALYLCASSTAQGATDYGYTFGSGTRLTVV.